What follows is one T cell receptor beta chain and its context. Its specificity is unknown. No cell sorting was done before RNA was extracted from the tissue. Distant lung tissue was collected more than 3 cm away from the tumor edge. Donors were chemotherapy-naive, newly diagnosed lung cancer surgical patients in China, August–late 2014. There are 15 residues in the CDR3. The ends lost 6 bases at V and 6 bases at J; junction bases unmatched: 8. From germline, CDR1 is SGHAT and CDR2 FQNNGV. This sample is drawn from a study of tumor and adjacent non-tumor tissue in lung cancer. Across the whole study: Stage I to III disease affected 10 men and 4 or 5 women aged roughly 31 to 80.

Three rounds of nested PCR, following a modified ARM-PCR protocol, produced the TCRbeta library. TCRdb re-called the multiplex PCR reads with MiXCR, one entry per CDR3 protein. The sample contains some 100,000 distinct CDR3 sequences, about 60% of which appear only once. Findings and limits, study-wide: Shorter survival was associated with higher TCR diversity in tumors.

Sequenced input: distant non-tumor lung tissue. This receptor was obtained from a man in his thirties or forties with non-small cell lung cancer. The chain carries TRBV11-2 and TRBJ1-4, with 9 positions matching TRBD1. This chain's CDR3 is CASSRGDRDHEKLFF. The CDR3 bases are TGTGCCAGCAGTCGAGGGGACAGGGACCATGAAAAACTGTTTTTT.